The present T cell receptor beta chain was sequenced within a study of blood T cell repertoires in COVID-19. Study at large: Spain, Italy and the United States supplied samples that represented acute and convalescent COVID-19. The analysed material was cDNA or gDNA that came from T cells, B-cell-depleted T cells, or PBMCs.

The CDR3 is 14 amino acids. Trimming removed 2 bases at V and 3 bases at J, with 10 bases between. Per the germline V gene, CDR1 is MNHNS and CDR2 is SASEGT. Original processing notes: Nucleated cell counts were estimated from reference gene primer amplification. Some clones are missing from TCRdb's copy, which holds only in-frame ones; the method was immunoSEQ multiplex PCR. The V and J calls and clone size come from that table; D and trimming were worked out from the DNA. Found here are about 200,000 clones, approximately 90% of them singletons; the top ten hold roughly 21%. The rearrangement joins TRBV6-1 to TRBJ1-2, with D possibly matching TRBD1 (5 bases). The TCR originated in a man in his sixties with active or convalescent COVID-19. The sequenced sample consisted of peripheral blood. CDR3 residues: CASSELVRDYGYTF. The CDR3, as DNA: TGTGCCAGCAGTGAATTAGTCAGGGACTATGGCTACACCTTC.